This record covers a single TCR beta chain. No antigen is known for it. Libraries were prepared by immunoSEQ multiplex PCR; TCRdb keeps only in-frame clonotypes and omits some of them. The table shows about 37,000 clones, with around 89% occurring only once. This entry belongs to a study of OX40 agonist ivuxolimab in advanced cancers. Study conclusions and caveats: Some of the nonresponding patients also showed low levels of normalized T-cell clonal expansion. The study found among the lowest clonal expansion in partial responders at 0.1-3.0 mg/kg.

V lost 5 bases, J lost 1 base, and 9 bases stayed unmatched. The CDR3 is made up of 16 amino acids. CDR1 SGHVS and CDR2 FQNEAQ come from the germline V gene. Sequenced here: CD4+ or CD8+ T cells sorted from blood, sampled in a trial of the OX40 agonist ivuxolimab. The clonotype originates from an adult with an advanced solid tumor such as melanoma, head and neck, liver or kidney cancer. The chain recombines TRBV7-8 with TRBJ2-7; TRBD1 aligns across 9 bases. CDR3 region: CASSPNPGTGSYEQYF. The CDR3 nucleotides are TGTGCCAGCAGCCCAAACCCCGGGACAGGGTCCTACGAGCAGTACTTC.